This TCR beta chain was captured in a study of control samples from healthy donors and cancer patients. The CDR3 is made up of 12 amino acids. The V and J ends lost 0 bases and 5 bases respectively, with 3 bases between them. CDR1 is KGHDR and CDR2 is SFDVKD in the germline V gene. Data came from immunoSEQ multiplex PCR; TCRdb stores just in-frame clones and leaves some out. The table records more than 150,000 clones, about 93% of them present only once. The chain carries TRBV24-1 and TRBJ1-2; D is uncertain. The clonotype was recovered from a young woman in good health. The sequencing input was blood. CDR3 amino acids: CATSDLSYGYTF. As DNA, the CDR3 is TGTGCCACCAGTGATTTGTCTTATGGCTACACCTTC.